Below, 22 T cell receptor beta chains from the same sample are listed, as sequenced in a study of T-cell reconstitution after alpha-beta-depleted transplantation in children. It was with unique molecular identifiers that the TCRbeta library was prepared. TCRdb reprocessed the PCR reads via MiXCR and lists one record per CDR3 protein. The sample lists a few hundred thousand distinct CDR3 sequences, about a quarter occurring once. Material: PBMCs, obtained before TCRalphabeta/CD19-depleted stem cell transplant. These receptors were obtained from a girl aged 2-10 years with Fanconi anemia, due to receive a stem cell transplant.

This clonotype was observed many times. The chain combines TRBV7-8 with TRBJ2-1; D uncertain. The germline V gene encodes CDR1 SGHVS and CDR2 FQNEAQ. V dropped 1 base and J dropped 2 bases, with 3 bases sitting between them. The CDR3 length is 13 residues. The DNA of the CDR3 is TGTGCCAGCAGCTTAGGTCCCTACAATGAGCAGTTCTTC. This gives the protein CASSLGPYNEQFF.

The chain combines TRBV20-1 with TRBJ1-4, with unresolved D. The length of the CDR3 is 15 residues. Germline assignment: CDR1 DFQATT and CDR2 SNEGSKA (reference sequence). The V end lost 1 base, the J end lost 4 bases, and 13 bases lay between the germline ends. CDR3 in DNA: TGCAGTGCTAGAGGGCAGCCGCTCTATAATGAAAAACTGTTTTTT. Translating gives CSARGQPLYNEKLFF.

This clonotype was detected only a few times. The chain couples TRBV4-2 to TRBJ2-1, with 9 bases matching TRBD2. The trim removed 0 bases at V and 4 bases at J, leaving 7 bases unmatched. The germline V gene has CDR1 LGHNA and CDR2 YNFKEQ. The CDR3 has 17 residues. The CDR3 nucleotides read TGTGCCAGCAGCCAAGAATTGCGGGGGGGAGATTACAATGAGCAGTTCTTC. Translating gives CASSQELRGGDYNEQFF.

The V and J genes are TRBV20-1 and TRBJ2-1; TRBD2 matches at 10 bases. The CDR3 totals 16 residues. V lost 0 bases to trimming and J lost 12 bases; unmatched junction nucleotides: 14. Looked up from germline, CDR1 is DFQATT and CDR2 is SNEGSKA (reference sequence). The CDR3 DNA follows: TGCAGTGCTAGAGAACTTACTAGCGGGACCCATTTGTGGCAGTTCTTC. Translation: CSARELTSGTHLWQFF.

The chain is built from TRBV18 and TRBJ2-6; D is ambiguous. CDR1 and CDR2 (germline): KGHSH, LQKENI. Trimming cost V 3 bases and J 0 bases, with 9 bases left between them. The CDR3 totals 16 residues. CDR3 amino acids: CASSPAEHSGANVLTF. CDR3 in DNA: TGTGCCAGCTCACCGGCAGAGCACTCTGGGGCCAACGTCCTGACTTTC.

This clonotype was seen more than once but under ten times. V is TRBV29-1 and J is TRBJ2-7; 9 positions agree with TRBD1. V shed 7 bases, J shed 1 base, and the junction held 11 bases outside the gene matches. CDR1 and CDR2 (germline): SQVTM, ANQGSEA. The CDR3 runs 15 residues. The DNA for the CDR3 is TGCAGCGCCGCCCGCTCCGGGACAGGGTCCTACGAGCAGTACTTC. This encodes CSAARSGTGSYEQYF.

This clonotype has at least ten counts. The chain is built from TRBV3-1 and TRBJ2-7, with a weak D call TRBD2 (6 bases). This CDR3 has 14 residues. With 1 base removed from V and 1 base from J, the gap between germline ends came to 8 bases. The germline CDR1 and CDR2 sequences are LGHDT and YNNKEL (reference sequence). The CDR3 spells CASSQVRGSYEQYF. CDR3 nucleotide sequence: TGTGCCAGCAGCCAAGTTCGGGGGTCCTACGAGCAGTACTTC.

This clonotype turned up a few times. This chain links TRBV20-1 with TRBJ1-2; a possible D gene is TRBD1 (5 bases). CDR3 length: 16 residues. V gave up 3 bases and J gave up 0 bases, with 17 bases separating them. Germline CDR1 and CDR2: DFQATT and SNEGSKA (reference sequence). The CDR3 DNA is TGCAGTGCTAGCGGGCCAAACAGGCGGACTAACTATGGCTACACCTTC. Amino acid sequence: CSASGPNRRTNYGYTF.

The chain couples TRBV20-1 to TRBJ2-3, with D unresolved. The CDR3 loop spans 15 amino acids. Germline-derived CDR1 and CDR2 are DFQATT and SNEGSKA (reference sequence). V lost 2 bases, J lost 1 base, and 13 bases lay in between. CDR3: CSARPTWRRTDTQYF. In nucleotides, the CDR3 is TGCAGTGCTAGACCAACTTGGCGCCGCACAGATACGCAGTATTTT.

The CDR3 region is CASSQSGLAYEQYF. The CDR3 bases are TGCGCCAGCAGCCAATCGGGACTAGCCTACGAGCAGTACTTC. The chain joins TRBV4-1 to TRBJ2-7, with 8 bases matching TRBD2. The CDR3 is made up of 14 amino acids. Germline assignment: CDR1 MGHRA and CDR2 YSYEKL. The ends lost 2 bases at V and 2 bases at J; junction bases unmatched: 2.

The V call is TRBV24-1, the J call TRBJ2-1; TRBD2 matches at 14 bases. There are 13 residues in the CDR3. Germline CDR1 KGHDR, CDR2 SFDVKD. V shed 9 bases and J 9 bases; nucleotides not matched to a gene: 3. The CDR3: CATGLAGGREQFF. As DNA, the CDR3 is TGTGCCACCGGACTAGCGGGAGGACGTGAGCAGTTCTTC.

This clonotype has at least ten counts. This chain connects TRBV29-1 to TRBJ2-3; maybe TRBD2 (7 bases). The CDR3 sequence is 14 residues long. V lost 5 bases to trimming and J lost 2 bases, with 14 bases between them. Per the germline V gene, CDR1 is SQVTM and CDR2 is ANQGSEA. CDR3 sequence: CSVLGGGHTDTQYF. The CDR3 DNA reads as TGCAGCGTTTTGGGGGGGGGGCACACAGATACGCAGTATTTT.

The chain joins TRBV28 to TRBJ2-1, with 10 bases fitting TRBD2. The CDR3 is made up of 17 amino acids. Germline CDR1 MDHEN, CDR2 SYDVKM. The V gene end was trimmed by 3 bases and the J gene end by 3 bases; junction bases not matched to a gene: 8. CDR3 in amino acids: CASSFGLAETFYNEQFF. In nucleotides, the CDR3 is TGTGCCAGCAGTTTCGGACTAGCGGAAACTTTCTACAATGAGCAGTTCTTC.

This clonotype was counted ten times or more. This rearrangement joins TRBV7-3 to TRBJ2-3, with 13 bases matching TRBD2. V lost 5 bases and J lost 1; bases outside the gene matches: 9. CDR1 and CDR2 (germline): SGHTA, FQGTGA. The CDR3 has 18 amino acids. CDR3 in amino acids: CASSPQGLAGFRTDTQYF. The DNA of the CDR3 is TGTGCCAGCAGCCCCCAGGGACTAGCGGGGTTCCGCACAGATACGCAGTATTTT.

The chain joins TRBV7-7 to TRBJ2-1; no clear D gene. Trimming removed 3 bases from V and 6 bases from J, with 9 bases in between. Germline loops: CDR1 SSHAT, CDR2 FNYEAQ (reference sequence). The CDR3 is 13 amino acids. The CDR3 bases are TGTGCCAGCAGCTTCGGACCTACCAATGAGCAGTTCTTC. It codes for CASSFGPTNEQFF.

V is TRBV20-1 and J is TRBJ2-7, with 13 nucleotides matching TRBD2. The germline gives CDR1 DFQATT, CDR2 SNEGSKA (reference sequence). The CDR3 has 12 residues. V dropped 6 bases and J dropped 11; count of bases not matched to a gene: 7. The CDR3 nucleotides are TGCAGTGCAGGACTAGCGGGGGAGAAGGAGTACTTC. This gives the protein CSAGLAGEKEYF.

This clonotype was counted between two and nine times. The chain recombines TRBV29-1 with TRBJ2-3; D is uncertain. The CDR3 extends over 9 amino acids. Germline lookup yields CDR1 SQVTM and CDR2 ANQGSEA. V lost 2 bases to trimming and J lost 11 bases, with 5 bases between them. CDR3 coding DNA: TGCAGCGTTGAAACGGAGCAGTATTTT. Its translation: CSVETEQYF.

The chain uses TRBV7-9 and TRBJ1-1, with 9 bases identical to TRBD1. Germline V gene sequence: CDR1 SEHNR, CDR2 FQNEAQ (reference sequence). J gave up 0 bases and V 4 bases, and 3 bases lay outside the gene matches. The CDR3 runs 15 residues. CDR3 in amino acids: CASSSGQGMNTEAFF. The DNA of the CDR3 is TGTGCCAGCAGCTCAGGACAGGGGATGAACACTGAAGCTTTCTTT.

In this sample, this clonotype turned up many times. The chain couples TRBV21-1 to TRBJ2-1; TRBD1 reflects the table's D call only, with no check against the DNA. TRBV21-1 is flagged as a pseudogene. The CDR3 covers 14 residues. The CDR3 nucleotides are TGTGCGACAAAACCGGGACAGGGGCCCAATGAGCAGTTCTTC. Residues: CATKPGQGPNEQFF.

The J gene is TRBJ2-7, the V gene TRBV2, with D perhaps TRBD1 (6 bases). CDR1 is SNHLY, CDR2 FYNNEI, per germline. The CDR3 is 15 residues long. V was clipped by 6 bases and J by 3 bases, with 18 bases between them. CDR3 amino acids: CASSTSGQILYEQYF. For the CDR3, the DNA is TGTGCCAGCAGCACCTCCGGACAGATTCTCTACGAGCAGTACTTC.

The sample holds many counts of this clonotype. The V gene is TRBV5-1, the J gene TRBJ2-1; D is possibly TRBD1 (5 bases). CDR1 and CDR2 (germline): SGHRS, YFSETQ. V dropped 5 bases and J dropped 9 bases, with 12 bases sitting between them. The CDR3 sequence is 12 residues long. CDR3 sequence reads: CASRDVQGEQFF. CDR3 coding DNA: TGCGCCAGCAGGGACGTTCAGGGTGAGCAGTTCTTC.

The genes are TRBV28 and TRBJ2-6; no clear D. CDR1 and CDR2 (germline): MDHEN, SYDVKM. The V end lost 6 bases, the J end lost 1 base, and 13 bases lay between the germline ends. The CDR3 totals 16 residues. The CDR3 region is CASSRPLGSGANVLTF. The CDR3, as DNA: TGTGCCAGCAGCCGCCCGTTGGGTTCTGGGGCCAACGTCCTGACTTTC. Based on the CDR3 plus reference TRBV28 and TRBJ2-6, the full variable domain is DVKVTQSSRYLVKRTGEKVFLECVQDMDHENMFWYRQDPGLGLRLIYFSYDVKMKEKGDIPEGYSVSREKKERFSLILESASTNQTSMYLCASSRPLGSGANVLTFGAGSRLTVL.